These 14 T cell receptor beta chains were sequenced from one sample in a study of CD8+CD57+ T cells in acquired aplastic anemia. Researchers used genomic DNA as the template to profile TCR beta VDJ and CDR3. One entry per CDR3 protein, called by TCRdb with MiXCR from the reads. The sample lists 150,000 or so distinct CDR3 sequences; about 54% were seen once. Patients included in sequencing had previously demonstrated CD8+CD57+ cell expansion by flow cytometry. Sequenced: sorted CD4+, CD8+, or CD8+CD57+ T cells (not recorded which) from PBMCs. The receptors shown here come from a human donor with aplastic anemia.

This clonotype was recorded many times. The gene calls are TRBV14 and TRBJ2-7; D is ambiguous. Germline V gene sequence: CDR1 SGHDN, CDR2 FVKESK. CDR3 length equals 13 residues. V was shortened by 2 bases and J by 5 bases, with 10 bases between the two germline ends. DNA for the CDR3: TGTGCCAGCAGCCAAATAAGTTTCCACGAGCAGTACTTC. It is translated as CASSQISFHEQYF.

This chain joins TRBV11-1 and TRBJ1-2; 8 nucleotides match TRBD1. Germline V gene lookup returns CDR1 SGHAT and CDR2 FQDESV (reference sequence). The CDR3 runs to 16 residues. With V trimmed by 6 bases and J by 5 bases, 14 bases remained unmatched. The CDR3 here is CASSSSSPGTGYGYTF. The DNA of the CDR3 is TGTGCCAGCAGTTCTAGCAGCCCAGGGACAGGTTATGGCTACACCTTC.

At least ten counts were recorded for this clonotype. The gene calls are TRBV7-9 and TRBJ2-3; 10 nucleotides align to TRBD2. This CDR3 spans 15 amino acids. V shed 5 bases and J 10 bases; nucleotides not matched to a gene: 12. Germline lookup yields CDR1 SEHNR and CDR2 FQNEAQ (reference sequence). The CDR3 DNA sequence: TGTGCCAGCAGCCACGGCGGACTAGCGGAACGAGCGCAGTATTTT. It specifies CASSHGGLAERAQYF.

V and J are TRBV20-1 and TRBJ2-7; possibly TRBD2 for D (6 bases). The CDR3 spans 14 residues. Germline CDR1 is DFQATT and CDR2 is SNEGSKA (reference sequence). V was clipped by 0 bases and J by 2 bases, with 11 bases between them. The CDR3 loop reads CSAREPLAPYEQYF. CDR3 nucleotide sequence: TGCAGTGCTAGAGAGCCACTAGCCCCCTACGAGCAGTACTTC.

This sequence joins TRBV9 and TRBJ2-5; no definite D call. The germline V and J ends were trimmed by 0 bases and 2 bases, with 5 bases remaining between them. Germline assignment: CDR1 SGDLS and CDR2 YYNGEE. The CDR3 extends over 13 amino acids. The CDR3 nucleotides are TGTGCCAGCAGCGTAGATTTGCAAGAGACCCAGTACTTC. This gives the protein CASSVDLQETQYF.

This clonotype was seen at least ten times. The J gene is TRBJ1-1, the V gene TRBV4-1; D is unclear. V was clipped by 1 base and J by 6 bases, with 12 bases between them. Germline V lookup: CDR1 MGHRA, CDR2 YSYEKL. The CDR3 loop spans 14 amino acids. CDR3 amino acids: CASSQVPGKAEAFF. The CDR3 nucleotides read TGCGCCAGCAGCCAAGTGCCGGGAAAGGCTGAAGCTTTCTTT.

V and J are TRBV2 and TRBJ1-2, with 10 bases matching TRBD1. This CDR3 spans 11 amino acids. CDR1 and CDR2 from the germline V gene are SNHLY and FYNNEI. V was clipped by 9 bases and J by 7 bases; unmatched bases: 2. DNA of the CDR3: TGTGCCAGGGGGACAGGGGCTGGCTACACCTTC. Translating it yields CARGTGAGYTF.

As to this clonotype: A much larger clone is a single base away; this may be a read error. The chain has TRBV2 and TRBJ1-2, with 7 bases aligning to TRBD1. Germline CDR1 reads SNHLY; CDR2 reads FYNNEI. The V and J ends lost 6 bases and 5 bases, in that order; junction bases with no gene match: 12. The CDR3 runs 15 residues. In DNA, the CDR3 is TGTGCCAGCAGAGGGATACCCACAGGGGAGTATGGCTACACCTTC. This codes for CASRGIPTGEYGYTF.

The chain employs TRBV20-1 and TRBJ1-1, with 7 nucleotides matching TRBD1. CDR1 is DFQATT and CDR2 is SNEGSKA in the germline V gene (reference sequence). CDR3 length: 11 amino acids. With V trimmed by 4 bases and J by 9 bases, 5 bases remained unmatched. The CDR3 reads CSATDRRKAFF. The DNA for the CDR3 is TGCAGTGCTACGGACAGGAGGAAAGCTTTCTTT.

Many counts were recorded for this clonotype. V is TRBV4-3 and J is TRBJ1-1; D is unclear. CDR3 length equals 14 residues. The V and J ends lost 1 base and 0 bases respectively, with 6 bases between them. The germline gives CDR1 LGHNA, CDR2 YSLEER. The DNA of the CDR3 is TGCGCCAGCAGCCAAGGGAGACTGAACACTGAAGCTTTCTTT. Its protein product is CASSQGRLNTEAFF.

The chain recombines TRBV7-3 with TRBJ2-7; 10 bases fit TRBD2. J gave up 6 bases and V 2 bases, and 13 bases lay outside the gene matches. The CDR3 covers 17 residues. CDR1 is SGHTA, CDR2 FQGTGA, per germline. The CDR3: CASSLGGTSVSGPEQYF. The CDR3 DNA follows: TGTGCCAGCAGCTTAGGCGGGACTAGCGTCTCTGGGCCCGAGCAGTACTTC.

The J gene is TRBJ1-1, the V gene TRBV6-5, with unresolved D. Germline CDR1 reads MNHEY; CDR2 reads SVGAGI. This CDR3 spans 14 amino acids. Trimming stripped 2 bases from V and 3 bases from J, with 10 bases between. In nucleotides, the CDR3 is TGTGCCAGCAGTTACCGTCTCGGGGACACTGAAGCTTTCTTT. Translating it yields CASSYRLGDTEAFF.

The V gene is TRBV7-8, the J gene TRBJ1-1; D uncertain. Looked up from germline, CDR1 is SGHVS and CDR2 is FQNEAQ. This CDR3 is built from 12 residues. V was clipped by 3 bases and J by 4 bases, with 6 bases between them. CDR3 region: CASSFKSTEAFF. The CDR3 nucleotides are TGTGCCAGCAGCTTTAAGAGCACTGAAGCTTTCTTT.

The J gene is TRBJ2-1, the V gene TRBV29-1; D is unresolved. Germline CDR1 SQVTM, CDR2 ANQGSEA. This CDR3 region has 11 residues. For the CDR3, the DNA is TGCAGTTACGGAACGTACAATGAGCAGTTCTTC. It yields the protein CSYGTYNEQFF.